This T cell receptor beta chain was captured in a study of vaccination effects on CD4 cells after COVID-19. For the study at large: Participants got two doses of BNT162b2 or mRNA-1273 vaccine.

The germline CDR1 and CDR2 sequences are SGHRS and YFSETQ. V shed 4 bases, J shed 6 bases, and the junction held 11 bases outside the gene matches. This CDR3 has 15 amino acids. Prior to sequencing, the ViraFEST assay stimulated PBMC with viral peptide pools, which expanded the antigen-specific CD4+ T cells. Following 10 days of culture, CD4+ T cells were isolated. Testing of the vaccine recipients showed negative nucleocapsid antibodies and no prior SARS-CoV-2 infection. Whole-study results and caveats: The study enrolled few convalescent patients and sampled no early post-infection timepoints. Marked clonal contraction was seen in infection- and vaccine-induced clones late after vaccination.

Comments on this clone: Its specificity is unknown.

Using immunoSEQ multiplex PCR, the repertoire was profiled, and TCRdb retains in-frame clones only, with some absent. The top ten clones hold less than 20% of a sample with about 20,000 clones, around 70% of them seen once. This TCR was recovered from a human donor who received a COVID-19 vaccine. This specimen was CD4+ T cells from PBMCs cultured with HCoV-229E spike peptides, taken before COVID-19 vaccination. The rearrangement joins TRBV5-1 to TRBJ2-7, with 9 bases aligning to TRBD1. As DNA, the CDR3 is TGCGCCAGCAGCCGAGGACAGGGGAAAGGGACCGAGCAGTACTTC. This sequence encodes CASSRGQGKGTEQYF.